The source of this TCR beta chain is a study of cytomegalovirus exposure and HLA in healthy donors. Whole-study results and caveats: CMV serostatus was the only recorded immune exposure for donors. DRB1 had the most TCR associations and HLA-C the fewest, a later analysis found, with rates varying by HLA locus.

V shed 6 bases and J shed 0 bases, with 11 bases lying between them. The germline V gene has CDR1 MNHEY and CDR2 SVGAGI. The CDR3 covers 15 residues. Healthy people donating bone marrow made up the donors. On this clone itself: The antigen remains unidentified.

With 60 Vbeta and 13 Jbeta primers, the PCR was carried out. Sequencing was performed with immunoSEQ multiplex PCR; in TCRdb, only in-frame clones are kept and a portion is missing. This listing includes 45,000 to 60,000 clones. V usage is TRBV6-5 and J usage is TRBJ2-2; possibly TRBD1 for D (5 bases). Sequenced: PBMCs. The receptor was derived from a male donor in good health and CMV-seronegative. The CDR3 DNA follows: TGTGCCAGCAGGGTCGGACATTCGAACACCGGGGAGCTGTTTTTT. Translated: CASRVGHSNTGELFF.